Below are 9 T cell receptor beta chains sequenced from a single sample in a study of T cell changes during pregnancy in multiple sclerosis. The assay was immunoSEQ multiplex PCR, and TCRdb's table has in-frame clones only and misses some. The data hold tens of thousands of clones, with 90% to 95% observed a single time. This specimen consisted of CD4+ T cells from peripheral blood mononuclear cells, obtained in the second trimester of pregnancy. These receptors were collected from a female donor with multiple sclerosis, enrolled in a pregnancy study.

V and J are TRBV7-9 and TRBJ2-5; weak D call: TRBD1 (6 bases). Germline CDR1 and CDR2: SEHNR and FQNEAQ (reference sequence). Between the trimmed V and J ends, which lost 2 bases and 4 bases, there was a span of 11 bases. The CDR3 consists of 14 residues. The CDR3 region is CASSLHTGRETQYF. The CDR3 DNA reads TGTGCCAGCAGCTTACATACAGGGCGAGAGACCCAGTACTTC.

The chain uses TRBV5-1 and TRBJ2-2; possible D gene TRBD1, 7 bases. Trimming left V 0 bases short and J 5 bases short, with 14 bases between. This CDR3 is 16 amino acids long. CDR1 is SGHRS and CDR2 is YFSETQ in the germline V gene. The CDR3 DNA is TGCGCCAGCAGCTTGGAGGAGGGGGCGTCAACCGGGGAGCTGTTTTTT. It specifies CASSLEEGASTGELFF. Full variable domain (missing parts from reference TRBV5-1 and TRBJ2-2): KAGVTQTPRYLIKTRGQQVTLSCSPISGHRSVSWYQQTPGQGLQFLFEYFSETQRNKGNFPGRFSGRQFSNSRSEMNVSTLELGDSALYLCASSLEEGASTGELFFGEGSRLTVL.

The chain links TRBV7-2 to TRBJ2-2; D may be TRBD1 (7 bases). The CDR3 is 16 residues long. V lost 5 bases to trimming and J lost 4 bases, with 17 bases between them. The germline V gene encodes CDR1 SGHTA and CDR2 FQGNSA. The CDR3 spells CASSPQGGLPTGELFF. The CDR3 DNA sequence: TGTGCCAGCAGCCCCCAGGGGGGTTTGCCCACCGGGGAGCTGTTTTTT.

The chain uses TRBV19 and TRBJ1-5; the D gene is possibly TRBD1 (5 bases). V lost 3 bases and J 2 bases, leaving 11 bases between the germline ends. CDR1 is LNHDA and CDR2 is SQIVND in the germline V gene (reference sequence). CDR3 length equals 15 residues. The CDR3, as DNA: TGTGCCAGTAGTATCTCGGGGACTGGCAATCAGCCCCAGCATTTT. Translation: CASSISGTGNQPQHF.

The V and J genes are TRBV18 and TRBJ2-5; 11 bases match TRBD1. J was trimmed by 5 bases and V by 4 bases; bases with no gene match: 12. Germline values: CDR1 KGHSH, CDR2 LQKENI. The CDR3 is 17 amino acids. The CDR3 loop reads CASSRSGGQGARETQYF. CDR3 coding DNA: TGTGCCAGCTCACGATCAGGCGGACAGGGGGCGCGGGAGACCCAGTACTTC.

The chain couples TRBV7-9 to TRBJ2-3; 9 nucleotides agree with TRBD2. The V and J ends lost 8 bases and 2 bases, in that order; junction bases with no gene match: 5. There are 14 residues in the CDR3. Germline lookup yields CDR1 SEHNR and CDR2 FQNEAQ (reference sequence). The CDR3 nucleotides read TGTGCCAGCTTGCTAGCGGGGCCCACAGATACGCAGTATTTT. It specifies CASLLAGPTDTQYF.

There are a few counts of this clone. The gene calls are TRBV5-5 and TRBJ1-1; D perhaps matches TRBD1 (6 bases). V was trimmed by 0 bases and J by 0 bases, leaving 15 bases between them. The germline CDR1 and CDR2 sequences are SGHKS and YYEKEE (reference sequence). This CDR3 region has 17 residues. The CDR3 here is CASSLALPGALNTEAFF. The CDR3 bases are TGTGCCAGCAGCTTGGCCCTGCCAGGGGCCCTGAACACTGAAGCTTTCTTT.

This clone came up once. The rearrangement links TRBV9 to TRBJ1-1; D possibly corresponds to TRBD1 (6 bases). Trimming cost V 5 bases and J 1 base, with 12 bases left between them. From germline, CDR1 is SGDLS and CDR2 YYNGEE. CDR3 length: 14 amino acids. CDR3: CASRSRGRNTEAFF. Here the CDR3 DNA reads TGTGCCAGCAGAAGCAGGGGCCGGAACACTGAAGCTTTCTTT.

J is TRBJ2-2 and V is TRBV4-1; 9 bases are shared with TRBD1. CDR1 is MGHRA and CDR2 is YSYEKL in the germline V gene. J was trimmed by 7 bases and V by 2 bases; bases with no gene match: 8. The CDR3 length is 16 residues. CDR3 region: CASSQSRTGEVGELFF. CDR3 DNA: TGCGCCAGCAGCCAATCCAGGACAGGGGAGGTCGGGGAGCTGTTTTTT.